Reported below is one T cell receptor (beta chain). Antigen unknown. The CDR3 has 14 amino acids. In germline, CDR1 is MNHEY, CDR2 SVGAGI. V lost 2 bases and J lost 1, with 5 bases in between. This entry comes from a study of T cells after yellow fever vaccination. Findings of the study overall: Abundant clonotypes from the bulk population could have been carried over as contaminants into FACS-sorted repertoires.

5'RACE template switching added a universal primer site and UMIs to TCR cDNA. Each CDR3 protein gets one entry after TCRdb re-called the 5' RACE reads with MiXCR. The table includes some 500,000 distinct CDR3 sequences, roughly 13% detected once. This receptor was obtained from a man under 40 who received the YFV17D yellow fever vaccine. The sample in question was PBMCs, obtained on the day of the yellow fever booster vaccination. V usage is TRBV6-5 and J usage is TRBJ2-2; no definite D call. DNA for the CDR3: TGTGCCAGCAGTTACGGGATGAACACCGGGGAGCTGTTTTTT. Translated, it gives CASSYGMNTGELFF.